A single sample is the source of the 20 T cell receptor beta chains below, sequenced in a study of CD8+ T cells in alopecia areata. The authors extracted RNA and reverse transcribed it into cDNA as the sequencing template. The assay was immunoSEQ multiplex PCR, and TCRdb's table has in-frame clones only and misses some. The sample yields some 99,000 clones, under 45% seen once. The material sequenced was CD4+ T cells sorted from blood. All receptors come from a human donor with alopecia areata.

In this sample, this clone turned up a few times. The rearrangement links TRBV29-1 to TRBJ1-1; 7 nucleotides align to TRBD1. The germline gives CDR1 SQVTM, CDR2 ANQGSEA. This CDR3 is 13 amino acids long. After removal of 7 bases from V and 0 bases from J, the junction contained 5 bases not matched to a gene. The CDR3 nucleotides read TGCAGCGCCGACAGGGTTTTGAACACTGAAGCTTTCTTT. This gives the protein CSADRVLNTEAFF.

In its sample, this clone was seen a few times. V is TRBV29-1 and J is TRBJ1-1; 7 bases align to TRBD1. This CDR3 contains 12 residues. With 6 bases clipped from V and 5 bases from J, the junction kept 6 bases outside the gene matches. Looked up from germline, CDR1 is SQVTM and CDR2 is ANQGSEA. The CDR3 spells CSVEKQGTEAFF. CDR3 bases: TGCAGCGTGGAAAAACAGGGGACTGAAGCTTTCTTT.

V gene TRBV6-5 combines with J gene TRBJ2-7; TRBD1 or TRBD2 may be the D gene (5 bases each). Germline CDR1 is MNHEY and CDR2 is SVGAGI. The length of the CDR3 is 15 residues. V shed 0 bases and J shed 5 bases, with 14 bases lying between them. The CDR3 region has the DNA TGTGCCAGCAGTTACTCCCGGGACCCTGGCCACGAGCAGTACTTC. This sequence encodes CASSYSRDPGHEQYF.

This clone came up a few times. Relative to the germline gene, one junction end is altered; a read error may explain this. The chain employs TRBV11-2 and TRBJ2-5; the D is unclear. This CDR3 comprises 14 residues. Germline V lookup: CDR1 SGHAT, CDR2 FQNNGV. CDR3 sequence (DNA): TGTGCCAGCAGCCTAGACTGGAGATCGGAGACCCAGTACTTC. Translation: CASSLDWRSETQYF.

This clone was counted a few times. V is TRBV29-1 and J is TRBJ2-7, with TRBD1 matching 8 bases. The CDR3 consists of 12 residues. V was clipped by 7 bases and J by 7 bases; unmatched bases: 9. Germline V gene data show CDR1 as SQVTM and CDR2 as ANQGSEA. CDR3 in DNA: TGCAGCGCACGGGACAGGCTCCTAGAGCAGTACTTC. The encoded protein is CSARDRLLEQYF.

The chain has TRBV9 and TRBJ2-4; D remains unclear. The V end lost 4 bases, the J end lost 3 bases, and 14 bases lay between the germline ends. Per the germline V gene, CDR1 is SGDLS and CDR2 is YYNGEE. The length of the CDR3 is 15 residues. In DNA, the CDR3 is TGTGCCAGCAGCACGGACGGGCACGACAAAAACATTCAGTACTTC. Its protein product is CASSTDGHDKNIQYF.

In its sample, this clone was seen a few times. The chain employs TRBV9 and TRBJ2-6; perhaps TRBD2 as D (6 bases). This CDR3 spans 18 amino acids. V was pared by 4 bases and J by 0 bases, with 17 bases between. Germline lookup yields CDR1 SGDLS and CDR2 YYNGEE. The CDR3 protein is CASSPTPSGSSGANVLTF. The CDR3, as DNA: TGTGCCAGCAGCCCGACCCCCTCCGGGAGCTCTGGGGCCAACGTCCTGACTTTC.

The chain joins TRBV30 to TRBJ2-3, with 9 bases that match TRBD2. The CDR3 covers 13 residues. V lost 3 bases and J lost 8; bases outside the gene matches: 6. Germline V gene data show CDR1 as GTSNPN and CDR2 as SVGIG (reference sequence). The CDR3 DNA sequence: TGTGCCTGGAGACGAGAGGGACTAGCTACGCAGTATTTT. Protein sequence: CAWRREGLATQYF.

This rearrangement joins TRBV29-1 to TRBJ1-5; 7 nucleotides align to TRBD1. V was pared by 7 bases and J by 7 bases, with 7 bases of the junction left unmatched. Germline-derived CDR1 and CDR2 are SQVTM and ANQGSEA. This CDR3 is 12 amino acids long. CDR3 DNA: TGCAGCGCTGGAGACAGGGACCAGCCCCAGCATTTT. Its protein is CSAGDRDQPQHF.

The chain employs TRBV5-1 and TRBJ2-7; the D gene is possibly TRBD2 (5 bases). Germline values: CDR1 SGHRS, CDR2 YFSETQ. The CDR3 is 13 amino acids. Trimming removed 6 bases from V and 1 base from J, with 11 bases in between. CDR3 bases: TGCGCCAGCAACGGGATCGCTTCCTACGAGCAGTACTTC. It translates to CASNGIASYEQYF.

This clone was observed a few times. This sample also contains other DNA sequences that code for the same CDR3. The chain joins TRBV29-1 to TRBJ1-2; D gene uncertain. The V end was cut by 4 bases, the J end by 4 bases, with 10 bases between. CDR1 and CDR2 from the germline V gene are SQVTM and ANQGSEA. The CDR3 has 12 residues. The CDR3 nucleotides are TGCAGCGTTGTTACTGAGCTCTATGGCTACACCTTC. Translation: CSVVTELYGYTF.

This clone was recorded a few times. V is TRBV29-1 and J is TRBJ1-2; D is unresolved. V lost 3 bases, J lost 1 base, and 6 bases lay in between. The CDR3 is 12 residues long. CDR1 is SQVTM and CDR2 is ANQGSEA in the germline V gene. This CDR3 is CSVDAFNYGYTF. The CDR3 nucleotides are TGCAGCGTTGATGCATTTAACTATGGCTACACCTTC.

The chain joins TRBV29-1 to TRBJ2-1; TRBD2 agrees at 7 bases. The CDR3 covers 14 residues. Losses at the gene ends were 5 bases for V and 9 bases for J; bases not matched to a gene: 13. CDR1 is SQVTM and CDR2 is ANQGSEA in the germline V gene. As DNA, the CDR3 is TGCAGCGTTCAGGGTGGGAGGGTAAGGGGTGAGCAGTTCTTC. Amino acid sequence: CSVQGGRVRGEQFF.

This clone turned up a few times. The chain is built from TRBV7-8 and TRBJ1-5; D might be TRBD1 (5 bases). The V and J ends lost 6 bases and 0 bases respectively, with 12 bases between them. Germline V gene lookup returns CDR1 SGHVS and CDR2 FQNEAQ. This CDR3 is 15 amino acids long. The CDR3: CASRMGVGSNQPQHF. The CDR3 region has the DNA TGTGCCAGCAGAATGGGGGTCGGTAGCAATCAGCCCCAGCATTTT. Full variable domain (remainder filled in from reference TRBV7-8 and TRBJ1-5): GAGVSQSPRYKVAKRGQDVALRCDPISGHVSLFWYQQALGQGPEFLTYFQNEAQLDKSGLPSDRFFAERPEGSVSTLKIQRTQQEDSAVYLCASRMGVGSNQPQHFGDGTRLSIL.

The V gene is TRBV30, the J gene TRBJ1-2, with D maybe TRBD1 (6 bases). The CDR3 is 12 amino acids. V lost 2 bases, J lost 8 bases, and 12 bases lay in between. Germline loops: CDR1 GTSNPN, CDR2 SVGIG (reference sequence). The CDR3 DNA reads TGTGCCTGGAGTCCTCAGGGGCCGGGCTACACCTTC. Its protein product is CAWSPQGPGYTF.

This clone has just a few counts. This chain connects TRBV2 to TRBJ1-1; D call uncertain. Between the trimmed V and J ends, which lost 3 bases and 0 bases, there was a span of 8 bases. Germline CDR1 SNHLY, CDR2 FYNNEI. The CDR3 loop spans 14 amino acids. CDR3 sequence (DNA): TGTGCCAGCAGTGAGGCCAGGTTGAACACTGAAGCTTTCTTT. Protein product: CASSEARLNTEAFF.

V gene TRBV14 combines with J gene TRBJ1-2, with a weak D call TRBD1 (5 bases). The germline V gene encodes CDR1 SGHDN and CDR2 FVKESK. Trimming removed 4 bases from V and 7 bases from J, with 13 bases in between. The CDR3 has 13 residues. CDR3 sequence: CASSPGRGLGYTF. Here the CDR3 DNA reads TGTGCCAGCAGCCCGGGACGGGGACTTGGCTACACCTTC.

This clone was found a few times. The chain has TRBV29-1 and TRBJ1-5, with D possibly matching TRBD1 (6 bases). CDR1 is SQVTM, CDR2 ANQGSEA, per germline. The CDR3 spans 13 residues. V shed 4 bases and J shed 7 bases, with 14 bases lying between them. The CDR3 bases are TGCAGCGTTGGTTCAGGGGAAGGACAGCCCCAGCATTTT. The encoded protein is CSVGSGEGQPQHF.

In its sample, this clone was seen a few times. The chain has TRBV29-1 and TRBJ2-1; 7 bases fit TRBD2. This CDR3 is 13 amino acids long. CDR1 SQVTM and CDR2 ANQGSEA come from the germline V gene. The ends lost 7 bases at V and 3 bases at J; junction bases unmatched: 6. The CDR3 spells CSGVGTNYNEQFF. CDR3 coding DNA: TGCAGCGGAGTGGGGACTAACTACAATGAGCAGTTCTTC.

This chain connects TRBV25-1 to TRBJ2-1, with D perhaps matching TRBD2 (6 bases). The CDR3 covers 15 residues. The germline V gene encodes CDR1 MGHDK and CDR2 SYGVNS. Deletions cut 1 base from V and 4 bases from J, with 11 bases between. CDR3 protein: CASSEFAGGYNEQFF. The DNA for the CDR3 is TGTGCCAGCAGTGAATTCGCCGGGGGATACAATGAGCAGTTCTTC.